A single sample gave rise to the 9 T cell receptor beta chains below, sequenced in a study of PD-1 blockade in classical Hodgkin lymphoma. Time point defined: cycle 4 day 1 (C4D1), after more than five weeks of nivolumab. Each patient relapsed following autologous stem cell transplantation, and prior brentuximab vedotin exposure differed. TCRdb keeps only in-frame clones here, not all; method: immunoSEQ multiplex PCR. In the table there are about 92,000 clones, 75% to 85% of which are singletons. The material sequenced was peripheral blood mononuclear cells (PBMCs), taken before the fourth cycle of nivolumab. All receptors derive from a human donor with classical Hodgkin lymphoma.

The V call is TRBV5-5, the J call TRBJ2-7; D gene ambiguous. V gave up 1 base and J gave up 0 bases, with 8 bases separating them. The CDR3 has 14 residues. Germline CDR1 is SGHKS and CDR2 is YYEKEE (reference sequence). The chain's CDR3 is CASSLYTSSYEQYF. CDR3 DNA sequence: TGTGCCAGCAGCTTGTACACGTCCTCCTACGAGCAGTACTTC.

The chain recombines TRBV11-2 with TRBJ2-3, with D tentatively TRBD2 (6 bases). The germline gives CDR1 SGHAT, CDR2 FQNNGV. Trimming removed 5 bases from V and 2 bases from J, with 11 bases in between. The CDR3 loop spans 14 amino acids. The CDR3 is CASSPPDYTDTQYF. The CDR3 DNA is TGTGCCAGCAGCCCCCCGGACTACACAGATACGCAGTATTTT. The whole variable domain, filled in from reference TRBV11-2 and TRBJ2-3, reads EAGVAQSPRYKIIEKRQSVAFWCNPISGHATLYWYQQILGQGPKLLIQFQNNGVVDDSQLPKDRFSAERLKGVDSTLKIQPAKLEDSAVYLCASSPPDYTDTQYFGPGTRLTVL.

The CDR3 sequence is CASSLQGAYEQYF. CDR3 coding DNA: TGCGCCAGCAGCCTACAGGGGGCCTACGAGCAGTACTTC. The chain combines TRBV5-1 with TRBJ2-7; TRBD1 agrees at 8 bases. The length of the CDR3 is 13 residues. Germline V gene sequence: CDR1 SGHRS, CDR2 YFSETQ. V gave up 4 bases and J gave up 2 bases; unmatched junction bases: 2.

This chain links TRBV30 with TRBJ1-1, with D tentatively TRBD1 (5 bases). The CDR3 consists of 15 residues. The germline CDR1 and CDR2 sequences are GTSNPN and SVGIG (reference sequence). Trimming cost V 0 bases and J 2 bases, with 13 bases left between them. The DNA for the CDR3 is TGTGCCTGGAGTGTATGGAGGGGAGTCAACACTGAAGCTTTCTTT. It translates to CAWSVWRGVNTEAFF.

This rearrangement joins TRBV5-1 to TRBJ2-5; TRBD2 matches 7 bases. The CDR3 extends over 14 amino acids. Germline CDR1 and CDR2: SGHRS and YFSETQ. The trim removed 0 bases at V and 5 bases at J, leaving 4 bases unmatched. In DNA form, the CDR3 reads TGCGCCAGCAGCTTGGTTGCGGGAGCTGAGACCCAGTACTTC. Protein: CASSLVAGAETQYF.

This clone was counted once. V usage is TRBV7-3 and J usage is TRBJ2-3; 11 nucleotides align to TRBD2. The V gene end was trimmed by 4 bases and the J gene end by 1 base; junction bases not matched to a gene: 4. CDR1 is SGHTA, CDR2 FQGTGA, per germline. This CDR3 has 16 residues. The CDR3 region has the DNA TGTGCCAGCAGCTCCCGGACTAGCGGGCGCACAGATACGCAGTATTTT. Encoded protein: CASSSRTSGRTDTQYF.

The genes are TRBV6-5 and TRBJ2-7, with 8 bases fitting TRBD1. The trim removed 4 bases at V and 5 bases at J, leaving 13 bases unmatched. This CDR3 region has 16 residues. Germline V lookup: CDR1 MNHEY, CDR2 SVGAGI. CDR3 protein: CASSCLPGQEFHEQYF. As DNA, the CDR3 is TGTGCCAGCAGTTGTCTACCGGGACAGGAGTTCCACGAGCAGTACTTC.

CDR3 coding DNA: TGTGCCAGCAGTCGCAAGGGGTTTGGTAGCAATCAGCCCCAGCATTTT. Its protein is CASSRKGFGSNQPQHF. V and J are TRBV28 and TRBJ1-5; D is perhaps TRBD1 (5 bases). The CDR3 covers 16 residues. CDR1 and CDR2 (germline): MDHEN, SYDVKM. The germline V and J ends were trimmed by 5 bases and 0 bases, with 14 bases remaining between them.

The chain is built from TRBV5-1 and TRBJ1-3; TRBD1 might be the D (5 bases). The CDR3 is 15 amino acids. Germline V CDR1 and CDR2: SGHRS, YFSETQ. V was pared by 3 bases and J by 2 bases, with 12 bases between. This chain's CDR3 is CASSWQGLAGNTIYF. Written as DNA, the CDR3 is TGCGCCAGCAGCTGGCAGGGACTTGCTGGAAACACCATATATTTT.